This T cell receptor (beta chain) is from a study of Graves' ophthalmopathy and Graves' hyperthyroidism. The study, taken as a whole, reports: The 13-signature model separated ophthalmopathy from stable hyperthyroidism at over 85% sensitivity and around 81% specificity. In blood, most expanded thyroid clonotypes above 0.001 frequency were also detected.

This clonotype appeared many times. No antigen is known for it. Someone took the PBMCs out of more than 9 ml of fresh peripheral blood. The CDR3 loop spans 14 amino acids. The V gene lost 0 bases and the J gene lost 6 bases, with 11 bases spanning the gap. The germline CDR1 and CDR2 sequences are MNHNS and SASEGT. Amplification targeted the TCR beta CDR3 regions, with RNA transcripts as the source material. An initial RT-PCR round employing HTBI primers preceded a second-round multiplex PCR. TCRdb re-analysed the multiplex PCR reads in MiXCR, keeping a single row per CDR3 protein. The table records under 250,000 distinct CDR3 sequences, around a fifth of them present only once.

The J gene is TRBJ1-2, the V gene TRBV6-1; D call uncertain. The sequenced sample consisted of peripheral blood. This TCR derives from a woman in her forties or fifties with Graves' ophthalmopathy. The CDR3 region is CASSEATAPNGYTF. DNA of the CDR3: TGTGCCAGCAGTGAAGCTACGGCACCGAATGGCTACACCTTC.